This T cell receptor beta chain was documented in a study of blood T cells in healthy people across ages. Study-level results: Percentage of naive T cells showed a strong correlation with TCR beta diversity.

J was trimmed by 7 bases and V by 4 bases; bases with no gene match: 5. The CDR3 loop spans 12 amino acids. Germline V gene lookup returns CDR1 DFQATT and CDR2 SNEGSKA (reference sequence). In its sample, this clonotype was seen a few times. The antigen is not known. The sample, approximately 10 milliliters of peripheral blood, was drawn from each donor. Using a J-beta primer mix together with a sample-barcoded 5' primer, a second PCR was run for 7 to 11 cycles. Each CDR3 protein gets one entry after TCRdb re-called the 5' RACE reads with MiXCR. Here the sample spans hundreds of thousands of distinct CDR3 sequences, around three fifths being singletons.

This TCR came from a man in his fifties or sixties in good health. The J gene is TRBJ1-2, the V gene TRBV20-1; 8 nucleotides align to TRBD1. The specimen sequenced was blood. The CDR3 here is CSATDRVVGYTF. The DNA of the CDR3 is TGCAGTGCTACGGACAGGGTTGTTGGCTACACCTTC.